This T cell receptor (beta chain) was recovered during a study of blood T cell repertoires in COVID-19. In the study overall: Sources were T cells, B-cell-depleted T cells, or PBMCs; the material itself was cDNA or gDNA.

Here immunoSEQ multiplex PCR was the method, and the copy in TCRdb shows in-frame clones only, minus some. The table shows around 190,000 clones, with around 88% occurring only once. V gave up 5 bases and J gave up 2 bases; unmatched junction bases: 6. There are 14 residues in the CDR3. Germline CDR1 reads SNHLY; CDR2 reads FYNNEI. Sequencing input: PBMCs or T cells enriched from blood (not recorded which). The chain is built from TRBV2 and TRBJ2-7; the match to TRBD1 covers 7 bases. The TCR comes from a man aged 35-49 years with acute COVID-19. The CDR3: CASSPTGMAYEQYF. The CDR3, as DNA: TGTGCCAGCAGTCCGACAGGGATGGCCTACGAGCAGTACTTC.